This T cell receptor beta chain was found in a study of blood T cell repertoires in COVID-19. The germline gives CDR1 MNHEY, CDR2 SVGEGT. J gave up 6 bases and V 5 bases, and 7 bases lay outside the gene matches. CDR3 length equals 14 residues. This clone was counted once. The protocol was immunoSEQ multiplex PCR, while the TCRdb copy is restricted to in-frame clones and leaves out a portion. The data show about 160,000 clones, roughly 93% seen once. The TCR was taken from a woman in her fifties or sixties with COVID-19, enrolled during active disease. The V call is TRBV6-2 or TRBV6-3, the J call TRBJ2-1, with 7 bases that match TRBD1. Sequencing input: peripheral blood. CDR3 nucleotides: TGTGCCAGCAGTACCAGACAGGGTTCCAATGAGCAGTTCTTC. Amino acid sequence: CASSTRQGSNEQFF.